This TCR beta chain was documented in a study of OX40 agonist ivuxolimab in advanced cancers. As for the study in general: An agonistic human IgG2 monoclonal antibody against OX40 (CD134) was given. Partial responses were seen in three patients, one with hepatocellular carcinoma and two with cutaneous melanoma.

Points on this clone: Its specificity is not known.

Some clones are missing from TCRdb's copy, which holds only in-frame ones; the method was immunoSEQ multiplex PCR. The sample has around 70,000 clones, approximately 83% seen once; the top ten hold 0.5% to 0.6%. Germline V gene data show CDR1 as SGHTA and CDR2 as FQGTGA. The V gene end was trimmed by 5 bases and the J gene end by 2 bases; junction bases not matched to a gene: 3. This CDR3 is 14 amino acids long. Study-wide findings and caveats: Among the lowest levels of clonal expansion were found in partial responders at 0.1-3.0 mg/kg. Blood T cells, both CD4+ and CD8+, expanded clonally by week 6 at 0.1 to 3.0 mg/kg.

The source of this sequence is an adult with an advanced solid tumor such as melanoma, head and neck, liver or kidney cancer. This sequence joins TRBV7-3 and TRBJ2-1; 7 bases are a match to TRBD1. The specimen was CD4+ or CD8+ T cells sorted from blood, collected in a trial of the OX40 agonist ivuxolimab. CDR3 in DNA: TGTGCCAGCAGCAAGCAGGGGGCCTACAATGAGCAGTTCTTC. Residues: CASSKQGAYNEQFF.